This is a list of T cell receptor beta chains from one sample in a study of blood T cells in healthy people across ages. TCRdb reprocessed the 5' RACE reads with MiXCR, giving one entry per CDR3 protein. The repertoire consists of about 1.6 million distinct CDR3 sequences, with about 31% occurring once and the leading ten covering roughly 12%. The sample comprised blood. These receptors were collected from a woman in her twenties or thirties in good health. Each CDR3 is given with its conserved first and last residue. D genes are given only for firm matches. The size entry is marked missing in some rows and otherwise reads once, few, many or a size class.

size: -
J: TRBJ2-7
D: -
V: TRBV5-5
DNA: TGTGCCAGCAGCCAAAACGCAAGGACAGAATTATACGAGCAGTACTTC
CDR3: CASSQNARTELYEQYF

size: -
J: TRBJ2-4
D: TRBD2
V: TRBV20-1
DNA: TGCAGTGCCCCCCGACTAGCGGGATCATCGGTACAGTACTTC
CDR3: CSAPRLAGSSVQYF

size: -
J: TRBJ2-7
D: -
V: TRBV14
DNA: TGTGGCAGCAGCCACAGGTCCTCCTACGAGCAGTACTTC
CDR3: CGSSHRSSYEQYF

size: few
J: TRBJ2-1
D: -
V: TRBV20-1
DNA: TGCAGTGCTATATCCTACAACTCCTACAATGAGCAGTTCTTC
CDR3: CSAISYNSYNEQFF

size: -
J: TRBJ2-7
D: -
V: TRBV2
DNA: TGTGCCAGCAGTGAAGGGGCAACCTACGAGCAGTACTTC
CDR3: CASSEGATYEQYF

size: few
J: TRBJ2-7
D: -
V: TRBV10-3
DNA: TGTGCCATCAGTGAGTCTCAGGGACCGAGGGAGCAGTACTTC
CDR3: CAISESQGPREQYF

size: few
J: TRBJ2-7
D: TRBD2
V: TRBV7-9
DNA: TGTGCCAGCAGCAAACTAGCGGGAGGCCCTTCCTACGAGCAGTACTTC
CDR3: CASSKLAGGPSYEQYF

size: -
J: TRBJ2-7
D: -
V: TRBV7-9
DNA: TGTGCCAGCAGCTGCACAAGGGGGGGAGGCGAGCAGTACTTC
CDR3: CASSCTRGGGEQYF

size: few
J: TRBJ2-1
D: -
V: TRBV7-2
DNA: TGTGCCAGCAGCTTGGTTTTTCGGGTAGACAATGAGCAGTTCTTC
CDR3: CASSLVFRVDNEQFF

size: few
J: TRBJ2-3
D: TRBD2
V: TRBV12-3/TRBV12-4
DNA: TGTGCCAGCAGAGCTACTAGCGGGGGGGTCCTAGATACGCAGTATTTT
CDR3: CASRATSGGVLDTQYF

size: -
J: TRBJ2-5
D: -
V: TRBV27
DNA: TGTGCCAGCAGCCCTATTCTCCAAGAGACCCAGTACTTC
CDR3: CASSPILQETQYF

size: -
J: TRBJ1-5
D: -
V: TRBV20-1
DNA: TGCAGTGCTAGTTGGGGGACTCGGGTAGATCAGCCCCAGCATTTT
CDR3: CSASWGTRVDQPQHF

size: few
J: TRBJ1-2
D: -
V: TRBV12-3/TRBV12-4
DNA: TGTGCCAGCAGTTTACCCAGGGACTATGGCTACACCTTC
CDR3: CASSLPRDYGYTF

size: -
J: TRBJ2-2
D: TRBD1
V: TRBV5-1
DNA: TGCGCCAGCAGACCGGGACAGGGGGCCGGGGAGCTGTTTTTT
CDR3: CASRPGQGAGELFF